The present T cell receptor beta chain was sequenced within a study of blood T cells in healthy people across ages. The use of a sample-barcoded 5' primer and a J-beta primer mix characterized a second PCR of roughly 6 to 11 cycles. MiXCR was run by TCRdb on the 5' RACE reads, yielding one entry per CDR3 protein. The sample contains approximately 780,000 distinct CDR3 sequences, roughly 25% of which appear only once. V shed 9 bases and J 8 bases; nucleotides not matched to a gene: 11. This CDR3 has 14 amino acids. The V gene's germline CDR1 is MNHNS and CDR2 SASEGT. This sample was also put to use in a study of T cells of mothers and their children.

The sequence was obtained from a boy under 18 in good health. V and J are TRBV6-1 and TRBJ1-4; 8 bases are shared with TRBD1. The sample comprised blood. CDR3 bases: TGTGCCAGTTCTTTACAGGGGGTGGTCGAAAAACTGTTTTTT. Its protein is CASSLQGVVEKLFF.